These 32 T cell receptor beta chains were sequenced from one sample in a study of regulatory T cells in long-lasting Graves disease. As for time point: newly diagnosed GD, antithyroid drugs for less than 3 months. After RNA was extracted from PBMCs, the TCR library was made from it. Arm-PCR of CDR3 regions with iRepertoire HTBI primers generated TCR beta libraries. From the multiplex PCR reads, TCRdb called clonotypes with MiXCR, one entry per CDR3 protein. The sample includes about 430,000 distinct CDR3 sequences, about 15% of them seen just once. The same sample was also studied in work on T cells in Graves' hyperthyroidism and ophthalmopathy.

The sample consisted of peripheral blood mononuclear cells (PBMCs), taken at new diagnosis, from a patient treated with antithyroid drugs. The receptors were sampled from a woman aged 40 to 50 with Graves disease.

Ten or more counts support this clonotype. The J gene is TRBJ2-7, the V gene TRBV11-2; D is unclear. Between the trimmed V and J ends, which lost 0 bases and 3 bases, there was a span of 9 bases. Germline V CDR1 and CDR2: SGHAT, FQNNGV. The CDR3 contains 14 residues. CDR3 protein: CASSLEAVLYEQYF. The DNA of the CDR3 is TGTGCCAGCAGCTTAGAGGCAGTTCTCTACGAGCAGTACTTC.

The chain couples TRBV20-1 to TRBJ2-3; the match to TRBD1 covers 9 bases. The ends lost 5 bases at V and 2 bases at J; junction bases unmatched: 11. The CDR3 loop spans 16 amino acids. Germline V gene sequence: CDR1 DFQATT, CDR2 SNEGSKA (reference sequence). In nucleotides, the CDR3 is TGCAGTGCTGTGGACAGGGGACAAGGTCACACAGATACGCAGTATTTT. Amino acid sequence: CSAVDRGQGHTDTQYF.

This clonotype was recorded a few times. The V gene is TRBV7-8, the J gene TRBJ1-2, with 8 bases aligning to TRBD1. Germline V gene lookup returns CDR1 SGHVS and CDR2 FQNEAQ. The CDR3 extends over 15 amino acids. V gave up 2 bases and J gave up 4 bases; unmatched junction bases: 6. The CDR3 reads CASSLSQTGAYGYTF. DNA for the CDR3: TGTGCCAGCAGCTTATCCCAGACAGGGGCCTATGGCTACACCTTC.

The J gene is TRBJ1-5, the V gene TRBV12-3 or TRBV12-4; a possible D gene is TRBD1 (5 bases). CDR3 length: 15 amino acids. V was pared by 6 bases and J by 2 bases, with 14 bases between. The CDR3 DNA reads TGTGCCAGCAGACCGGGACTGGGGGGCAATCAGCCCCAGCATTTT. Amino acids: CASRPGLGGNQPQHF.

This clonotype has at least ten counts. The V gene is TRBV2, the J gene TRBJ2-7, with 12 bases lining up with TRBD2. V shed 6 bases, J shed 6 bases, and the junction held 15 bases outside the gene matches. This CDR3 contains 17 residues. The germline V gene has CDR1 SNHLY and CDR2 FYNNEI. CDR3 sequence: CASRKLAGGFGGFEQYF. DNA of the CDR3: TGTGCCAGCAGAAAACTAGCGGGAGGTTTCGGCGGTTTCGAGCAGTACTTC.

The table lists this clonotype with a few counts. The V call is TRBV29-1, the J call TRBJ2-1; 11 bases fit TRBD2. Germline V gene sequence: CDR1 SQVTM, CDR2 ANQGSEA. V was pared by 4 bases and J by 3 bases, with 2 bases of the junction left unmatched. The CDR3 has 14 amino acids. The CDR3 nucleotides are TGCAGCGTTGGGGGGACTAGCGGCTACAATGAGCAGTTCTTC. It is translated as CSVGGTSGYNEQFF.

The rearrangement joins TRBV5-8 to TRBJ2-1, with D unresolved. This CDR3 is built from 15 residues. Germline CDR1 SGHTS, CDR2 YDEGEE. The ends were cut back, 0 bases at V and 9 bases at J, with 16 bases in the middle. In DNA form, the CDR3 reads TGTGCCAGCAGCTTGGCCCCGGGTCCTTTGACTGAGCAGTTCTTC. It specifies CASSLAPGPLTEQFF.

This clonotype was observed at least ten times. The chain links TRBV28 to TRBJ1-2, with D perhaps TRBD1 (6 bases). Germline V gene lookup returns CDR1 MDHEN and CDR2 SYDVKM. The CDR3 is made up of 13 amino acids. The V end was cut by 3 bases, the J end by 3 bases, with 8 bases between. This CDR3 is CASSFRTDYGYTF. DNA of the CDR3: TGTGCCAGCAGTTTCCGGACAGACTATGGCTACACCTTC.

Ten or more counts support this clonotype. The chain recombines TRBV12-3 or TRBV12-4 with TRBJ1-1; TRBD1 matches 7 bases. CDR3 size: 14 residues. V gave up 7 bases and J gave up 2 bases; unmatched junction bases: 7. The CDR3 loop is CASIRDRLNTEAFF. The CDR3 nucleotides read TGTGCCAGCATTCGGGACAGACTTAACACTGAAGCTTTCTTT.

The sample holds a few counts of this clonotype. This chain uses TRBV25-1 with TRBJ2-1; 9 bases line up with TRBD1. The germline gives CDR1 MGHDK, CDR2 SYGVNS. The CDR3 consists of 15 residues. Unmatched junction bases numbered 8, after V lost 1 base and J lost 10 bases. Here the CDR3 reads CASSELGGQGFEQFF. Written as DNA, the CDR3 is TGTGCCAGCAGTGAATTGGGGGGACAGGGTTTCGAGCAGTTCTTC.

This clonotype was recorded at least ten times. The V and J genes are TRBV29-1 and TRBJ2-1; unclear D gene. The CDR3 loop spans 16 amino acids. V was trimmed by 7 bases and J by 0 bases, leaving 19 bases between them. From germline, CDR1 is SQVTM and CDR2 ANQGSEA. CDR3 in amino acids: CSAQTKAASSYNEQFF. The CDR3 DNA follows: TGCAGCGCTCAGACGAAGGCGGCAAGCTCCTACAATGAGCAGTTCTTC.

The chain couples TRBV5-4 to TRBJ1-2, with 7 positions matching TRBD1. Germline V gene lookup returns CDR1 SGHNT and CDR2 YYREEE (reference sequence). V lost 4 bases and J lost 3; bases outside the gene matches: 9. The CDR3 extends over 15 amino acids. The CDR3 region has the DNA TGTGCCAGCAGCCGCGTCAGGGGGGCTGACTATGGCTACACCTTC. Protein: CASSRVRGADYGYTF. Looking up the rest from reference TRBV5-4 and TRBJ1-2 gives the full variable domain: ETGVTQSPTHLIKTRGQQVTLRCSSQSGHNTVSWYQQALGQGPQFIFQYYREEENGRGNFPPRFSGLQFPNYSSELNVNALELDDSALYLCASSRVRGADYGYTFGSGTRLTVV.

This clonotype was found many times. CDR3 amino acids: CASRYRDNEQFF. CDR3 coding DNA: TGTGCCAGCAGATACAGGGACAATGAGCAGTTCTTC. The chain is built from TRBV3-1 and TRBJ2-1; D is possibly TRBD1 (6 bases). There are 12 residues in the CDR3. From germline, CDR1 is LGHDT and CDR2 YNNKEL (reference sequence). With 6 bases removed from V and 5 bases from J, the gap between germline ends came to 8 bases.

The chain recombines TRBV5-1 with TRBJ1-2, with 11 nucleotides matching TRBD1. This CDR3 has 14 amino acids. After removal of 4 bases from V and 7 bases from J, the junction contained 6 bases not matched to a gene. Looked up from germline, CDR1 is SGHRS and CDR2 is YFSETQ. DNA for the CDR3: TGCGCCAGCAGCCCGGGACAGGGGGGCTCTGGCTACACCTTC. This encodes CASSPGQGGSGYTF.

In this sample, this clonotype turned up many times. The chain employs TRBV7-8 and TRBJ2-7, with TRBD2 matching 14 bases. The V segment lost 1 base and the J segment 4 bases; nucleotides outside the gene matches: 6. Per germline, CDR1 SGHVS and CDR2 FQNEAQ. The CDR3 sequence is 17 residues long. This CDR3 is CASSLEAGLAGVYEQYF. DNA for the CDR3: TGTGCCAGCAGCTTAGAGGCGGGACTAGCGGGAGTGTACGAGCAGTACTTC.

This clonotype was seen ten or more times. The chain carries TRBV20-1 and TRBJ2-1, with D unclear. This CDR3 contains 12 residues. From germline, CDR1 is DFQATT and CDR2 SNEGSKA (reference sequence). V dropped 3 bases and J dropped 3 bases, with 6 bases sitting between them. The CDR3 DNA sequence: TGCAGTGCTAGTCCGAACTACAATGAGCAGTTCTTC. This translates into CSASPNYNEQFF.

This clonotype was recorded at least ten times. The gene calls are TRBV12-3 or TRBV12-4 and TRBJ2-6; 9 bases fit TRBD1. With V trimmed by 4 bases and J by 0 bases, 7 bases remained unmatched. CDR3 length equals 18 residues. This CDR3 is CASSSPNRGPSGANVLTF. The CDR3 bases are TGTGCCAGCAGTTCGCCCAACAGGGGGCCCTCTGGGGCCAACGTCCTGACTTTC.

The chain is built from TRBV7-3 and TRBJ1-1, with D perhaps TRBD1 (5 bases). Trimming removed 8 bases from V and 1 base from J, with 17 bases in between. The CDR3 totals 15 residues. Germline V gene lookup returns CDR1 SGHTA and CDR2 FQGTGA. CDR3 protein: CASQPGGVENTEAFF. The CDR3 DNA follows: TGTGCCAGCCAGCCCGGGGGGGTGGAGAACACTGAAGCTTTCTTT.

This clonotype has a count of ten or more. The V call is TRBV4-1, the J call TRBJ2-5; D may be TRBD2 (6 bases). V dropped 0 bases and J dropped 3 bases, with 11 bases sitting between them. Germline loops: CDR1 MGHRA, CDR2 YSYEKL. The CDR3 spans 15 residues. Here the CDR3 DNA reads TGCGCCAGCAGCCAAGATCAGGCGGGAAAAGAGACCCAGTACTTC. Its translation is CASSQDQAGKETQYF.

This clonotype was picked up many times. V and J are TRBV5-1 and TRBJ2-2, with a tentative D call TRBD2 (6 bases). The CDR3 consists of 16 residues. Trimming shortened V by 4 bases and J by 6 bases, and 19 bases separated the two germline ends. Looked up from germline, CDR1 is SGHRS and CDR2 is YFSETQ. The CDR3 DNA follows: TGCGCCAGCAGCGGGACGCCTAGCGCTGTACCCGGGGAGCTGTTTTTT. Translating it yields CASSGTPSAVPGELFF.

The V and J genes are TRBV4-1 and TRBJ2-2; 12 bases line up with TRBD2. The V segment lost 3 bases and the J segment 4 bases; nucleotides outside the gene matches: 6. The length of the CDR3 is 17 residues. The germline gives CDR1 MGHRA, CDR2 YSYEKL. This CDR3 reads CASSHAQLAGGTGELFF. As DNA, the CDR3 is TGCGCCAGCAGCCACGCCCAACTAGCGGGGGGCACCGGGGAGCTGTTTTTT.

This clonotype has ten or more counts. The genes are TRBV6-5 and TRBJ1-1; D is ambiguous. V was shortened by 2 bases and J by 10 bases, with 14 bases between the two germline ends. This CDR3 spans 13 amino acids. Germline-derived CDR1 and CDR2 are MNHEY and SVGAGI. CDR3: CASSYIGNSRAFF. As DNA, the CDR3 is TGTGCCAGCAGTTACATCGGTAACAGTAGAGCTTTCTTT.

This clonotype was picked up many times. The V call is TRBV24-1, the J call TRBJ2-3; 11 bases align to TRBD2. The CDR3 loop spans 18 amino acids. Germline loops: CDR1 KGHDR, CDR2 SFDVKD. After removal of 2 bases from V and 0 bases from J, the junction contained 6 bases not matched to a gene. The CDR3 DNA reads as TGTGCCACCAGTGATTCCCGACTAGCGGGATCTAGCACAGATACGCAGTATTTT. As protein: CATSDSRLAGSSTDTQYF.

The rearrangement links TRBV3-1 to TRBJ2-5; the D gene could be TRBD1 or TRBD2 (6 bases each). Per the germline V gene, CDR1 is LGHDT and CDR2 is YNNKEL (reference sequence). This CDR3 region has 15 residues. With 5 bases removed from V and 3 bases from J, the gap between germline ends came to 16 bases. CDR3 amino acids: CASSGGRRREETQYF. In nucleotides, the CDR3 is TGTGCCAGCAGCGGGGGGCGGAGGAGGGAAGAGACCCAGTACTTC.

About this clonotype: The CDR3 does not close with the conserved phenylalanine or tryptophan, likely indicating a read error. V is TRBV4-1 and J is TRBJ2-5, with D maybe TRBD1 (6 bases). Germline assignment: CDR1 MGHRA and CDR2 YSYEKL. The CDR3 covers 16 residues. With 2 bases removed from V and 2 bases from J, the gap between germline ends came to 15 bases. CDR3 sequence: CASSQTQGFEQETQYL. The CDR3, as DNA: TGCGCCAGCAGCCAAACACAGGGCTTTGAACAAGAGACCCAGTACCTC.

This clonotype has at least ten counts. This may be a read error: a much more frequent sequence differs by one nucleotide. The chain couples TRBV7-9 to TRBJ2-5; possibly TRBD1 for D (5 bases). Deletions cut 3 bases from V and 3 bases from J, with 8 bases between. This CDR3 spans 13 amino acids. Per the germline V gene, CDR1 is SEHNR and CDR2 is FQNEAQ (reference sequence). The DNA for the CDR3 is TGTGCCAGCAGCTTCGACAGTAAAGAGACCCAGTACTTC. Translating gives CASSFDSKETQYF.

The V gene is TRBV11-2, the J gene TRBJ2-1; 12 positions match TRBD2. This CDR3 has 18 residues. The germline V gene encodes CDR1 SGHAT and CDR2 FQNNGV. Losses at the gene ends were 2 bases for V and 4 bases for J; bases not matched to a gene: 9. CDR3 bases: TGTGCCAGCAGCTTACGAACCGGACTAGCGGGATCATACAATGAGCAGTTCTTC. Protein sequence: CASSLRTGLAGSYNEQFF.

This clonotype was detected many times. CDR3 sequence (DNA): TGTGCCAGCAGCTTCGCGGGAGCCCAAGAGACCCAGTACTTC. Protein: CASSFAGAQETQYF. The chain links TRBV11-2 to TRBJ2-5; 7 bases are a match to TRBD2. Germline V lookup: CDR1 SGHAT, CDR2 FQNNGV. V shed 3 bases and J 1 base; nucleotides not matched to a gene: 2. This CDR3 is built from 14 residues.

This clonotype was picked up a small number of times. This chain connects TRBV28 to TRBJ1-4, with D uncertain. CDR1 is MDHEN and CDR2 is SYDVKM in the germline V gene. CDR3 length: 17 amino acids. Trimming removed 5 bases at V and 0 bases at J, with 16 bases between. The CDR3 is CASSPLGHVATNEKLFF. The CDR3, as DNA: TGTGCCAGCAGTCCCCTAGGGCACGTTGCAACTAATGAAAAACTGTTTTTT. Complete variable domain (other parts from reference TRBV28 and TRBJ1-4): DVKVTQSSRYLVKRTGEKVFLECVQDMDHENMFWYRQDPGLGLRLIYFSYDVKMKEKGDIPEGYSVSREKKERFSLILESASTNQTSMYLCASSPLGHVATNEKLFFGSGTQLSVL.

This clonotype was detected many times. This sequence joins TRBV3-1 and TRBJ2-5; D remains ambiguous. V was cut by 2 bases and J by 2 bases, with 9 bases left in between. Germline lookup yields CDR1 LGHDT and CDR2 YNNKEL (reference sequence). The CDR3 contains 14 residues. CDR3 protein: CASSQRAVQETQYF. CDR3 coding DNA: TGTGCCAGCAGCCAACGGGCAGTACAAGAGACCCAGTACTTC.

In its sample, this clonotype was seen many times. The chain carries TRBV28 and TRBJ2-7, with D possibly being TRBD2 (5 bases). Trimming shortened V by 8 bases and J by 5 bases, and 16 bases separated the two germline ends. The CDR3 covers 13 residues. From germline, CDR1 is MDHEN and CDR2 SYDVKM. The CDR3 here is CASSLPRRDEQYF. Written as DNA, the CDR3 is TGTGCCAGCTCCCTTCCACGGCGGGACGAGCAGTACTTC.

This clonotype was observed many times. CDR3 DNA: TGTGCCAGCAGTTTCGGTCCAGCGGGACGCACAGATACGCAGTATTTT. Encoded protein: CASSFGPAGRTDTQYF. This rearrangement joins TRBV28 to TRBJ2-3, with 7 bases lining up with TRBD2. J was trimmed by 1 base and V by 3 bases; bases with no gene match: 7. This CDR3 contains 16 residues. The germline V gene has CDR1 MDHEN and CDR2 SYDVKM.